The clone carrying this T cell receptor beta chain was observed at least ten times. The antigen remains unidentified. The investigators amplified TCR beta CDR3 regions from RNA transcripts. HTBI primers were the set used in a first-round RT-PCR of the TCR CDR3. TCRdb re-derived calls from the multiplex PCR reads in MiXCR, one entry per CDR3 protein. Among under 350,000 distinct CDR3 sequences listed, approximately 22% were seen once. This CDR3 has 15 amino acids. J lost 3 bases, V lost 8 bases, and 10 bases had no gene match. Germline V gene lookup returns CDR1 MNHEY and CDR2 SMNVEV (reference sequence). If no ophthalmopathy progression occurred within 18 months, Graves' hyperthyroidism was stable. The sample comes from a study of T cells in Graves' hyperthyroidism and ophthalmopathy. Overall study results and limits: The majority of expanded thyroid clonotypes above 0.001 also appeared in blood.

Sequences were obtained from blood. The chain is built from TRBV27 and TRBJ2-3, with TRBD1 matching 8 bases. The receptor comes from a woman aged 45-65 years with Graves' hyperthyroidism. The CDR3 sequence is CASPKGRTGTDTQYF. The CDR3 DNA is TGTGCCAGCCCAAAAGGGAGGACAGGGACAGATACGCAGTATTTT.